This entry lists 32 T cell receptor beta chains sequenced from one sample in a study of post-analysis software for immune sequencing data. The TCR beta cDNA libraries carried unique molecular identifiers. TCRdb reprocessed the PCR reads with MiXCR, giving one entry per CDR3 protein. The sample holds approximately 730,000 distinct CDR3 sequences, just over 45% seen once. Antigens for these TCRs are unknown. General study points: In patients, roughly 5 TRBV segments were more frequent than in controls, with TRBV5-6, TRBV5-1 and TRBV20-1 among them.

The specimen was blood. The origin of the receptors is a girl aged 5 to 17 with multiple sclerosis.

The chain recombines TRBV25-1 with TRBJ1-4; D gene uncertain. The germline CDR1 and CDR2 sequences are MGHDK and SYGVNS. Trimming removed 1 base at V and 5 bases at J, with 14 bases between. There are 16 residues in the CDR3. The CDR3 region is CASSESRPGENEKLFF. As DNA, the CDR3 is TGTGCCAGCAGTGAATCACGGCCGGGCGAAAATGAAAAACTGTTTTTT. The full variable domain, rest sourced from reference TRBV25-1 and TRBJ1-4, is EADIYQTPRYLVIGTGKKITLECSQTMGHDKMYWYQQDPGMELHLIHYSYGVNSTEKGDLSSESTVSRIRTEHFPLTLESARPSHTSQYLCASSESRPGENEKLFFGSGTQLSVL.

The chain employs TRBV28 and TRBJ1-5; the D gene is possibly TRBD1 (5 bases). The germline gives CDR1 MDHEN, CDR2 SYDVKM. The CDR3 covers 13 residues. Deletions cut 5 bases from V and 8 bases from J, with 13 bases between. Written as DNA, the CDR3 is TGTGCCAGCAGTCCTCCAGCGGGGGAGCCCCAGCATTTT. This translates into CASSPPAGEPQHF.

This sequence joins TRBV6-2 or TRBV6-3 and TRBJ1-2; 10 nucleotides line up with TRBD1. J was trimmed by 5 bases and V by 8 bases; bases with no gene match: 2. Per the germline V gene, CDR1 is MNHEY and CDR2 is SVGEGT. The CDR3 runs 12 residues. This CDR3 is CASEGQGYGYTF. The CDR3 DNA sequence: TGTGCCAGCGAGGGACAGGGGTATGGCTACACCTTC.

This clonotype was observed a few times. The rearrangement joins TRBV13 to TRBJ2-1; the D is unclear. The CDR3 is made up of 13 amino acids. Germline CDR1 PRHDT, CDR2 FYEKMQ (reference sequence). Trimming shortened V by 2 bases and J by 9 bases, and 11 bases separated the two germline ends. CDR3 amino acids: CASSLRLLGEQFF. DNA of the CDR3: TGTGCCAGCAGCTTACGACTGCTGGGTGAGCAGTTCTTC. Using reference TRBV13 and TRBJ2-1 for the parts outside the CDR3, the full variable domain is AAGVIQSPRHLIKEKRETATLKCYPIPRHDTVYWYQQGPGQDPQFLISFYEKMQSDKGSIPDRFSAQQFSDYHSELNMSSLELGDSALYFCASSLRLLGEQFFGPGTRLTVL.

The chain joins TRBV5-1 to TRBJ2-3, with D possibly being TRBD1 (6 bases). Trimming took 4 bases from V and 2 from J, leaving 17 bases between them. The CDR3 covers 16 residues. The germline V gene encodes CDR1 SGHRS and CDR2 YFSETQ. Written as DNA, the CDR3 is TGCGCCAGCAGCACCGGACAGAAGGTCTCCACAGATACGCAGTATTTT. Amino acids: CASSTGQKVSTDTQYF.

This clonotype was picked up a small number of times. J is TRBJ2-3 and V is TRBV9; D is unresolved. From germline, CDR1 is SGDLS and CDR2 YYNGEE. With 2 bases removed from V and 4 bases from J, the gap between germline ends came to 11 bases. The CDR3 runs 14 residues. The CDR3 DNA reads TGTGCCAGCAGCGTGGGATGGGCTTCAGATACGCAGTATTTT. It codes for CASSVGWASDTQYF. Filled out from reference TRBV9 and TRBJ2-3, the complete variable domain reads DSGVTQTPKHLITATGQRVTLRCSPRSGDLSVYWYQQSLDQGLQFLIQYYNGEERAKGNILERFSAQQFPDLHSELNLSSLELGDSALYFCASSVGWASDTQYFGPGTRLTVL.

Concerning this clonotype: This may be a read error: a much more frequent sequence differs by one nucleotide. V is TRBV7-3 and J is TRBJ2-1; the match to TRBD2 covers 12 bases. The DNA end is more similar to TRBJ2-7, so the J call may be wrong. The CDR3 length is 18 residues. CDR1 and CDR2 from the germline V gene are SGHTA and FQGTGA. The CDR3 DNA sequence: TGTGCCAGCAGCCCTAGAGGTCTAGCGGGAGGGGTCTACAATGAGCAGTACTTC. Encoded protein: CASSPRGLAGGVYNEQYF.

This clonotype was observed a few times. The chain joins TRBV4-3 to TRBJ2-7; D assignment may be TRBD1 or TRBD2 (6 bases each). The CDR3 sequence is 14 residues long. The germline V and J ends were trimmed by 3 bases and 3 bases, with 12 bases remaining between them. Germline V gene data show CDR1 as LGHNA and CDR2 as YSLEER. DNA of the CDR3: TGCGCCAGCAGCCATGAACAGGGAGGCTACGAGCAGTACTTC. The encoded protein is CASSHEQGGYEQYF.

This chain links TRBV6-1 with TRBJ2-7; D may be TRBD1 or TRBD2 (6 bases each). Per the germline V gene, CDR1 is MNHNS and CDR2 is SASEGT. The length of the CDR3 is 14 residues. The V end lost 8 bases, the J end lost 4 bases, and 18 bases lay between the germline ends. The CDR3 loop is CASSGGGGIYEQYF. CDR3 bases: TGTGCCAGCTCCGGCGGAGGGGGGATTTACGAGCAGTACTTC.

This clonotype was observed a few times. This chain connects TRBV19 to TRBJ2-4, with D perhaps TRBD1 (6 bases). This CDR3 is built from 17 residues. V dropped 10 bases and J dropped 0 bases, with 22 bases sitting between them. Germline V lookup: CDR1 LNHDA, CDR2 SQIVND (reference sequence). The CDR3 nucleotides read TGTGCCACCTTCGCTGAGCAGGGGCCCCCAGCCAAAAACATTCAGTACTTC. Translated: CATFAEQGPPAKNIQYF.

The genes are TRBV29-1 and TRBJ2-7, with D perhaps matching TRBD2 (5 bases). This CDR3 contains 13 residues. Germline-derived CDR1 and CDR2 are SQVTM and ANQGSEA. The germline V and J ends were trimmed by 4 bases and 1 base, with 11 bases remaining between them. This CDR3 is CSVVSGDSYEQYF. The CDR3 bases are TGCAGCGTTGTTTCCGGGGATTCCTACGAGCAGTACTTC.

V is TRBV12-3 or TRBV12-4 and J is TRBJ2-3, with D tentatively TRBD2 (5 bases). The CDR3 sequence is 15 residues long. The V and J ends lost 3 bases and 1 base respectively, with 11 bases between them. CDR3 amino acids: CASSFIGGGTDTQYF. In nucleotides, the CDR3 is TGTGCCAGCAGTTTTATCGGAGGAGGCACAGATACGCAGTATTTT.

This clonotype was detected a few times. The rearrangement joins TRBV15 to TRBJ1-2; 9 bases map to TRBD1. The junction had 12 bases not matched to a gene; V was cut back by 3 bases and J by 7 bases. This CDR3 has 16 amino acids. Germline CDR1 is LNHNV and CDR2 is YYDKDF (reference sequence). CDR3 protein: CATSSVPGQGSGGYTF. CDR3 nucleotide sequence: TGTGCCACCAGCAGTGTTCCGGGACAGGGCTCGGGTGGCTACACCTTC.

The genes are TRBV20-1 and TRBJ2-3, with 9 positions matching TRBD2. The length of the CDR3 is 14 residues. Germline CDR1 DFQATT, CDR2 SNEGSKA (reference sequence). V shed 1 base, J shed 1 base, and the junction held 0 bases outside the gene matches. CDR3 bases: TGCAGTGCTAGAGGGACTAGCGGCACAGATACGCAGTATTTT. Protein product: CSARGTSGTDTQYF.

There are a few counts of this clonotype. V and J are TRBV20-1 and TRBJ2-1; no clear D gene. Trimming left V 6 bases short and J 8 bases short, with 11 bases between. This CDR3 comprises 11 residues. Germline CDR1 and CDR2: DFQATT and SNEGSKA (reference sequence). The CDR3 coding sequence is TGCAGTGCGGCCACGGTGGATGAGCAGTTCTTC. Translating gives CSAATVDEQFF.

This clonotype was recorded a few times. This CDR3 reads CASSPSGGGEQFF. The CDR3 DNA reads as TGTGCCAGCAGTCCTAGCGGGGGAGGGGAGCAGTTCTTC. The gene calls are TRBV12-3 or TRBV12-4 and TRBJ2-1; 10 bases match TRBD2. The CDR3 is made up of 13 amino acids. J was trimmed by 10 bases and V by 5 bases; bases with no gene match: 5.

This chain links TRBV4-1 with TRBJ2-1; 8 bases fit TRBD1. The CDR3 runs 14 residues. The germline gives CDR1 MGHRA, CDR2 YSYEKL. Unmatched junction bases numbered 4, after V lost 5 bases and J lost 4 bases. CDR3 loop: CASSNRDRYNEQFF. The CDR3 DNA sequence: TGCGCCAGCAGCAACCGGGACAGGTACAATGAGCAGTTCTTC.

The DNA of the CDR3 is TGTGCCAGCAGTTTCGTGACTAGCGGGATGGGCAATGAGCAGTTCTTC. Its protein product is CASSFVTSGMGNEQFF. The chain carries TRBV6-5 and TRBJ2-1, with TRBD2 matching 11 bases. CDR1 and CDR2 from the germline V gene are MNHEY and SVGAGI. Trimming took 4 bases from V and 6 from J; bases not matched to a gene: 8. The CDR3 totals 16 residues.

This chain uses TRBV15 with TRBJ1-2; 7 bases line up with TRBD1. This CDR3 has 16 amino acids. Losses at the gene ends were 8 bases for V and 0 bases for J; bases not matched to a gene: 12. CDR1 LNHNV and CDR2 YYDKDF come from the germline V gene (reference sequence). In nucleotides, the CDR3 is TGTGCCACCCAGACAGGGACGAAGGGGGCTAACTATGGCTACACCTTC. It yields the protein CATQTGTKGANYGYTF. The entire variable domain, with the rest obtained from reference TRBV15 and TRBJ1-2, is as follows: DAMVIQNPRYQVTQFGKPVTLSCSQTLNHNVMYWYQQKSSQAPKLLFHYYDKDFNNEADTPDNFQSRRPNTSFCFLDIRSPGLGDTAMYLCATQTGTKGANYGYTFGSGTRLTVV.

This clonotype was seen a handful of times. The chain carries TRBV9 and TRBJ2-7; no clear D gene. The CDR3 extends over 15 amino acids. V was shortened by 5 bases and J by 3 bases, with 18 bases between the two germline ends. CDR1 SGDLS and CDR2 YYNGEE come from the germline V gene. DNA for the CDR3: TGTGCCAGCAGTGCCCAGATACAGCTAAACTACGAGCAGTACTTC. This translates into CASSAQIQLNYEQYF. Looking up the rest from reference TRBV9 and TRBJ2-7 gives the full variable domain: DSGVTQTPKHLITATGQRVTLRCSPRSGDLSVYWYQQSLDQGLQFLIQYYNGEERAKGNILERFSAQQFPDLHSELNLSSLELGDSALYFCASSAQIQLNYEQYFGPGTRLTVT.

This sequence joins TRBV4-1 and TRBJ1-2; 11 nucleotides agree with TRBD1. Germline values: CDR1 MGHRA, CDR2 YSYEKL. CDR3 length: 16 amino acids. Losses at the gene ends were 1 base for V and 3 bases for J; bases not matched to a gene: 4. CDR3 DNA: TGCGCCAGCAGCCAAGGGCCGGGACAGGGGGACTATGGCTACACCTTC. This encodes CASSQGPGQGDYGYTF.

This rearrangement joins TRBV20-1 to TRBJ2-7, with TRBD2 matching 9 bases. CDR1 DFQATT and CDR2 SNEGSKA come from the germline V gene (reference sequence). The CDR3 extends over 19 amino acids. V gave up 0 bases and J gave up 7 bases; unmatched junction bases: 22. The CDR3 sequence is CSARDREAGKLAGYWEQYF. The DNA of the CDR3 is TGCAGTGCTAGAGATCGCGAGGCAGGAAAGCTAGCGGGATATTGGGAGCAGTACTTC.

Only a few counts were recorded for this clonotype. The chain employs TRBV7-2 and TRBJ1-1, with D uncertain. Germline assignment: CDR1 SGHTA and CDR2 FQGNSA. CDR3 size: 12 residues. V gave up 5 bases and J gave up 5 bases, with 9 bases separating them. CDR3 loop: CASSRTRTEAFF. The CDR3 region has the DNA TGTGCCAGCAGCCGGACGCGGACTGAAGCTTTCTTT.

The V and J genes are TRBV9 and TRBJ1-1, with 8 bases fitting TRBD1. The CDR3 loop spans 14 amino acids. From germline, CDR1 is SGDLS and CDR2 YYNGEE. The junction had 5 bases not matched to a gene; V was cut back by 2 bases and J by 5 bases. CDR3 residues: CASSVQGAGTEAFF. In DNA, the CDR3 is TGTGCCAGCAGCGTGCAGGGGGCTGGAACTGAAGCTTTCTTT. Filled out from reference TRBV9 and TRBJ1-1, the complete variable domain reads DSGVTQTPKHLITATGQRVTLRCSPRSGDLSVYWYQQSLDQGLQFLIQYYNGEERAKGNILERFSAQQFPDLHSELNLSSLELGDSALYFCASSVQGAGTEAFFGQGTRLTVV.

V and J are TRBV11-1 and TRBJ2-7; D is unclear. Germline CDR1 and CDR2: SGHAT and FQDESV (reference sequence). V lost 4 bases to trimming and J lost 4 bases, with 11 bases between them. CDR3 length: 13 amino acids. Here the CDR3 DNA reads TGTGCCAGCAGCTCCCCACCCCAGTACGAGCAGTACTTC. Protein sequence: CASSSPPQYEQYF.

The chain is built from TRBV5-1 and TRBJ2-2; D not certain. There are 13 residues in the CDR3. The V gene lost 4 bases and the J gene lost 4 bases, with 8 bases spanning the gap. Germline V gives CDR1 SGHRS, CDR2 YFSETQ. The DNA of the CDR3 is TGCGCCAGCAGCGTCGACTCCACCGGGGAGCTGTTTTTT. Translated: CASSVDSTGELFF.

This clonotype has more than one count but fewer than ten. The rearrangement links TRBV10-3 to TRBJ2-3; TRBD1 agrees at 9 bases. V trimming: 0 bases; J trimming: 7 bases; junction bases outside the gene matches: 8. The CDR3 has 16 amino acids. CDR1 ENHRY and CDR2 SYGVKD come from the germline V gene. This CDR3 reads CAISESGQGMWNTQYF. DNA of the CDR3: TGTGCCATCAGTGAGTCAGGACAGGGGATGTGGAATACGCAGTATTTT.

The rearrangement joins TRBV24-1 to TRBJ1-1; D not resolved. Germline CDR1 and CDR2: KGHDR and SFDVKD. With 7 bases removed from V and 4 bases from J, the gap between germline ends came to 9 bases. The CDR3 has 12 amino acids. CDR3 sequence (DNA): TGTGCCACCAGAGACCGGGGCACTGAAGCTTTCTTT. This gives the protein CATRDRGTEAFF.

V is TRBV20-1 and J is TRBJ2-7, with D perhaps matching TRBD2 (5 bases). The CDR3 sequence is 16 residues long. Trimming shortened V by 1 base and J by 4 bases, and 20 bases separated the two germline ends. Germline CDR1 DFQATT, CDR2 SNEGSKA (reference sequence). CDR3 DNA sequence: TGCAGTGCTAGAGCCGATCTAGCCACGGGTTCGTACGAGCAGTACTTC. As protein: CSARADLATGSYEQYF.

This clonotype was seen a handful of times. The V call is TRBV4-2, the J call TRBJ1-2; D call uncertain. The CDR3 spans 14 residues. V lost 0 bases to trimming and J lost 3 bases, with 8 bases between them. The V gene's germline CDR1 is LGHNA and CDR2 YNFKEQ. The CDR3 nucleotides are TGTGCCAGCAGCCAAGATCTCGAAGACTATGGCTACACCTTC. As protein: CASSQDLEDYGYTF.

The table lists this clonotype with a few counts. The chain uses TRBV2 and TRBJ2-1; TRBD2 might be the D (5 bases). Germline V gene lookup returns CDR1 SNHLY and CDR2 FYNNEI. V lost 7 bases and J 0 bases, leaving 13 bases between the germline ends. The CDR3 contains 15 residues. CDR3 sequence reads: CASMRGMASYNEQFF. The CDR3 DNA reads TGTGCCAGCATGAGAGGGATGGCCTCCTACAATGAGCAGTTCTTC.

The chain combines TRBV3-1 with TRBJ2-7; either TRBD1 or TRBD2 may supply D (5 bases each). Looked up from germline, CDR1 is LGHDT and CDR2 is YNNKEL (reference sequence). The V end was cut by 3 bases, the J end by 7 bases, with 16 bases between. This CDR3 region has 14 residues. The CDR3 nucleotides read TGTGCCAGCAGCCACCTCACTAGGGGCAATGAGCAGTACTTC. Encoded protein: CASSHLTRGNEQYF.